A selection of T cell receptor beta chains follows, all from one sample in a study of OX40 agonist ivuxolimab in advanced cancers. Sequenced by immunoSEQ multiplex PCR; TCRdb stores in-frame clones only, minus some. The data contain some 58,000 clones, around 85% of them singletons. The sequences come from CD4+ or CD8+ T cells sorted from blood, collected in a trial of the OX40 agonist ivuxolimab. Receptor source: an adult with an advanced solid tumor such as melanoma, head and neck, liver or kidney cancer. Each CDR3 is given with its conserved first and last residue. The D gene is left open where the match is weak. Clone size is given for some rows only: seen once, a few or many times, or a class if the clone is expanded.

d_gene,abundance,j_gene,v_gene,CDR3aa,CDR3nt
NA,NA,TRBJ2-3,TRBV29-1,CSAGRDSTDTQYF,TGCAGCGCTGGCCGGGACAGCACAGATACGCAGTATTTT
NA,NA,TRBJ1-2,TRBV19,CASSIETGNYGYTF,TGTGCCAGTAGTATAGAGACGGGAAACTATGGCTACACCTTC
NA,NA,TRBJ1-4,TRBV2,CASSEWPGTHEKLFF,TGTGCCAGCAGTGAATGGCCGGGGACCCATGAAAAACTGTTTTTT
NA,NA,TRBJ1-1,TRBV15,CATSRRQNTEAFF,TGTGCCACCAGCAGGAGGCAGAACACTGAAGCTTTCTTT
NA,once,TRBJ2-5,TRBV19,CASSRLQETQYF,TGTGCCAGTAGTCGGCTCCAAGAGACCCAGTACTTC
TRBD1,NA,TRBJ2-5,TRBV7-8,CASSPGQGETQYF,TGTGCCAGCAGCCCGGGACAGGGAGAGACCCAGTACTTC
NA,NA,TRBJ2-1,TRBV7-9,CASSLGENEQFF,TGTGCCAGCAGCTTAGGAGAAAATGAGCAGTTCTTC
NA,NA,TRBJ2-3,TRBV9,CASSVGGGGFWADTQYF,TGTGCCAGCAGCGTAGGGGGAGGGGGCTTTTGGGCAGATACGCAGTATTTT
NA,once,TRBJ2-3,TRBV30,CASIGGAADTQYF,TGTGCCTCCATAGGGGGAGCCGCAGATACGCAGTATTTT
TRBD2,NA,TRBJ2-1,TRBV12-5,CASGLVVAGVDEQFF,TGTGCTAGTGGTTTGGTGGTAGCGGGAGTGGATGAGCAGTTCTTC
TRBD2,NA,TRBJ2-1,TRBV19,CASSDRLAGVAYNEQFF,TGTGCCAGTAGTGACCGACTAGCGGGGGTTGCCTACAATGAGCAGTTCTTC
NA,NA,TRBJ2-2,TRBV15,CATTTYGELFF,TGTGCCACAACGACGTACGGGGAGCTGTTTTTT
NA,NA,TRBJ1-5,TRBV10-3,CAISDQAGAHQPQHF,TGTGCCATCAGTGACCAGGCAGGGGCTCACCAGCCCCAGCATTTT
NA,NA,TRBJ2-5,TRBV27,CASSHLQYQETQYF,TGTGCCAGCAGCCACCTACAGTACCAAGAGACCCAGTACTTC
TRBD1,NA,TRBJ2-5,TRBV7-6,CASSPIETGVRETQYF,TGTGCCAGCAGCCCCATAGAGACAGGGGTCAGAGAGACCCAGTACTTC
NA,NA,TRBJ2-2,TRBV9,CASSVGGNTGELFF,TGTGCCAGCAGCGTAGGCGGGAACACCGGGGAGCTGTTTTTT